Listed below are T cell receptor beta chains from one sample, sequenced in a study of vaccination and CD4 T cells after COVID-19. TCRdb used MiXCR to reprocess the PCR reads, holding one entry per CDR3 protein. This sample carries about 18,000 distinct CDR3 sequences, about three fifths of them seen once, and the ten largest clones take about 8%. Their antigen targets remain unknown. Sequenced material: CD4+ T cells from blood, cultured in vitro. The source of these receptors is a human donor who had recovered from COVID-19. The CDR3 runs from the conserved cysteine through the conserved F or W. Fields, in order: J gene, V gene, CDR3 protein.

J: TRBJ1-2
V: TRBV28
CDR3: CASRNRRDGYTF

J: TRBJ2-5
V: TRBV10-2
CDR3: CASSARTLKETQYF

J: TRBJ2-2
V: TRBV23-1
CDR3: CASSQSGCTAGTTGELFF

J: TRBJ1-5
V: TRBV29-1
CDR3: CSVGVGGGDQPQHF

J: TRBJ2-6
V: TRBV7-2
CDR3: CASSLRGLAGDVLTF

J: TRBJ1-5
V: TRBV6-1
CDR3: CASKRGGTANQPQHF

J: TRBJ1-2
V: TRBV24-1
CDR3: CATSDTQGHAGYTF

J: TRBJ1-1
V: TRBV5-1
CDR3: CASSASGTLNTEAFF

J: TRBJ1-1
V: TRBV19
CDR3: CASSIATGGYTEAFF

J: TRBJ1-2
V: TRBV6-1
CDR3: CASSERRAGYTF

J: TRBJ1-5
V: TRBV12-3/TRBV12-4
CDR3: CASSQEVIRPQHF

J: TRBJ1-5
V: TRBV6-1
CDR3: CASSEGQGNPQPQHF

J: TRBJ2-1
V: TRBV12-2
CDR3: CASRLANTGTTYNEQFF

J: TRBJ2-3
V: TRBV27
CDR3: CASSYRLSSSRTDTQYF

J: TRBJ2-5
V: TRBV11-3
CDR3: CASSLDDDRGRHQETQYF

J: TRBJ1-2
V: TRBV28
CDR3: CASTFGGVNGYTF

J: TRBJ1-6
V: TRBV30
CDR3: CACLGQLNSPLHF

J: TRBJ2-5
V: TRBV25-1
CDR3: CASGRSGVGETQYF

J: TRBJ1-6
V: TRBV6-1
CDR3: CASTAYQGSPLHF

J: TRBJ2-5
V: TRBV5-1
CDR3: CASSLGQVQETQYF

J: TRBJ1-2
V: TRBV19
CDR3: CASSRTIRSNYGYTF

J: TRBJ1-2
V: TRBV12-3/TRBV12-4
CDR3: CASSPTGGNYGYTF

J: TRBJ1-1
V: TRBV7-9
CDR3: CASSPTGYTEAFF

J: TRBJ2-7
V: TRBV27
CDR3: CASSTNRGPYEQYF

J: TRBJ2-5
V: TRBV12-3/TRBV12-4
CDR3: CASSLGTGGVQGTQYF

J: TRBJ2-1
V: TRBV7-2
CDR3: CASSFSHPPIPEQFF

J: TRBJ2-1
V: TRBV6-2/TRBV6-3
CDR3: CASRGLAALGGEQFF

J: TRBJ1-5
V: TRBV20-1
CDR3: CSATTGSGQPQHF

J: TRBJ1-2
V: TRBV28
CDR3: CASSGLRGYTF

J: TRBJ1-5
V: TRBV7-2
CDR3: CANSLSGGDGQPQHF

J: TRBJ1-1
V: TRBV20-1
CDR3: CSPYRGTEAFF

J: TRBJ1-1
V: TRBV20-1
CDR3: CSARLGGNTEAFF

J: TRBJ2-2
V: TRBV5-4
CDR3: CAGRRGNTGELFF

J: TRBJ2-7
V: TRBV5-4
CDR3: CASSLAGTKEQYF

J: TRBJ2-2
V: TRBV11-2
CDR3: CASSLMFILAGARAGELFF

J: TRBJ2-3
V: TRBV11-1
CDR3: CASSLLSGSTDTQYF